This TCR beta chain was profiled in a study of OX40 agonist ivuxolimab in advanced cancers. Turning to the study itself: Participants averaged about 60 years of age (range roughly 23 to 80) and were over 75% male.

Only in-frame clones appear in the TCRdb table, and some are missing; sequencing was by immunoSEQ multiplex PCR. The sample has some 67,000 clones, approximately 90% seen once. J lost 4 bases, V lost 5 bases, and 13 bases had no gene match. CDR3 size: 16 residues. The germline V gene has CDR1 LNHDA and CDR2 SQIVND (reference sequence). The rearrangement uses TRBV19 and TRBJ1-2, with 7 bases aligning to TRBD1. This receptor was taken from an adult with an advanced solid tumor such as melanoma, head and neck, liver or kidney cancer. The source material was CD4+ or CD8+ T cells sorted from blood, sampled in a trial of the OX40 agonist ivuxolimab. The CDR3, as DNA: TGTGCCAGTAGTCCATCCCGACAGGGAGTGGTCTATGGCTACACCTTC. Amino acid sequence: CASSPSRQGVVYGYTF.